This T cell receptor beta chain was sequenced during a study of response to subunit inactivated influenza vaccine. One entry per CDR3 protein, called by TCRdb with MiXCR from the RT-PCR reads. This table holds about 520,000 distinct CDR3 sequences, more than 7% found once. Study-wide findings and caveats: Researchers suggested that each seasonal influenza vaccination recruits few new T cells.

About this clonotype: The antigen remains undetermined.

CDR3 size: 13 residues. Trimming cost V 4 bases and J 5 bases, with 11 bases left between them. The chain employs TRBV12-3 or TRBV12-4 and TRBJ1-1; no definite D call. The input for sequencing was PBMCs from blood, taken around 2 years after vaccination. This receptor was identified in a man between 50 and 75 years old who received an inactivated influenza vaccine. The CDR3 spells CASSSWELTEAFF. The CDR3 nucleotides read TGTGCCAGCAGTTCCTGGGAGTTAACTGAAGCTTTCTTT.